One and the same sample provided the 20 T cell receptor beta chains below, sequenced in a study of cytomegalovirus exposure and HLA in healthy donors. Use of 60 Vbeta and 13 Jbeta primers characterized the PCR. The data were produced by immunoSEQ multiplex PCR, yet TCRdb's version contains in-frame clones alone and is incomplete. In the table there are 150,000 to 200,000 clones, about three quarters of which are singletons. Sequences were obtained from PBMCs. The source of these receptors is a female donor in good health and CMV-seronegative.

The rearrangement links TRBV5-1 to TRBJ2-2, with 11 bases matching TRBD1. After removal of 7 bases from V and 4 bases from J, the junction contained 12 bases not matched to a gene. CDR3 size: 17 residues. Germline CDR1 reads SGHRS; CDR2 reads YFSETQ. This CDR3 is CASSQLPGTGGTGELFF. CDR3 nucleotide sequence: TGCGCCAGCTCACAACTTCCCGGGACAGGGGGCACCGGGGAGCTGTTTTTT.

This chain joins TRBV6-5 and TRBJ2-1, with a tentative D call TRBD1 (5 bases). The germline V gene encodes CDR1 MNHEY and CDR2 SVGAGI. The CDR3 is 16 amino acids. The V gene lost 4 bases and the J gene lost 1 base, with 14 bases spanning the gap. Here the CDR3 DNA reads TGTGCCAGCAGTTTCCAATTCGGACATTCCTACAATGAGCAGTTCTTC. Its protein product is CASSFQFGHSYNEQFF.

This clone has just a few counts. V and J are TRBV5-4 and TRBJ1-2, with 10 positions matching TRBD1. The CDR3 contains 15 residues. CDR1 SGHNT and CDR2 YYREEE come from the germline V gene (reference sequence). The junction had 8 bases not matched to a gene; V was cut back by 2 bases and J by 7 bases. CDR3 residues: CASSFPTGGTIGYTF. CDR3 nucleotides: TGTGCCAGCAGCTTCCCGACAGGGGGCACAATTGGCTACACCTTC.

This clone was seen a single time. The V gene is TRBV6-5, the J gene TRBJ2-1, with 7 bases aligning to TRBD1. The CDR3 covers 12 residues. Germline assignment: CDR1 MNHEY and CDR2 SVGAGI. V lost 4 bases and J lost 14; bases outside the gene matches: 8. CDR3 nucleotides: TGTGCCAGCAGTTCCCCCAGGGGGACGGAGTTCTTC. It encodes CASSSPRGTEFF.

The chain uses TRBV19 and TRBJ1-3; D ambiguous. This CDR3 region has 15 residues. Germline-derived CDR1 and CDR2 are LNHDA and SQIVND (reference sequence). The V end lost 1 base, the J end lost 0 bases, and 7 bases lay between the germline ends. Here the CDR3 DNA reads TGTGCCAGTAGTATAGTGGCGGGCTCTGGAAACACCATATATTTT. The encoded protein is CASSIVAGSGNTIYF.

The rearrangement links TRBV9 to TRBJ2-7; D may be TRBD2 (7 bases). Germline-derived CDR1 and CDR2 are SGDLS and YYNGEE. This CDR3 has 15 residues. V lost 0 bases and J lost 2, with 12 bases in between. The CDR3: CASSVGRGLTYEQYF. In DNA form, the CDR3 reads TGTGCCAGCAGCGTAGGGCGGGGGCTAACCTACGAGCAGTACTTC.

J is TRBJ1-1 and V is TRBV29-1; no clear D gene. CDR1 and CDR2 (germline): SQVTM, ANQGSEA. V was pared by 7 bases and J by 1 base, with 7 bases between. This CDR3 is 11 amino acids long. This CDR3 reads CSGRANTEAFF. CDR3 DNA: TGCAGCGGGCGGGCGAACACTGAAGCTTTCTTT.

The chain couples TRBV15 to TRBJ1-2; 8 nucleotides agree with TRBD1. The V segment lost 5 bases and the J segment 3 bases; nucleotides outside the gene matches: 8. Per the germline V gene, CDR1 is LNHNV and CDR2 is YYDKDF (reference sequence). This CDR3 is built from 15 residues. The CDR3, as DNA: TGTGCCACCAGCTATTTGAAGGGACAGGACTATGGCTACACCTTC. This translates into CATSYLKGQDYGYTF.

This rearrangement joins TRBV30 to TRBJ1-1, with 9 bases aligning to TRBD1. Losses at the gene ends were 3 bases for V and 3 bases for J; bases not matched to a gene: 5. CDR1 is GTSNPN and CDR2 is SVGIG in the germline V gene (reference sequence). This CDR3 region has 14 residues. This CDR3 reads CAWSSTGGDTEAFF. CDR3 in DNA: TGTGCCTGGAGCTCCACAGGGGGCGACACTGAAGCTTTCTTT. The entire variable domain, with the rest obtained from reference TRBV30 and TRBJ1-1, is as follows: SQTIHQWPATLVQPVGSPLSLECTVEGTSNPNLYWYRQAAGRGLQLLFYSVGIGQISSEVPQNLSASRPQDRQFILSSKKLLLSDSGFYLCAWSSTGGDTEAFFGQGTRLTVV.

The chain links TRBV2 to TRBJ2-4, with TRBD1 identical over 10 bases. Germline V gene sequence: CDR1 SNHLY, CDR2 FYNNEI. The CDR3 spans 14 residues. The J segment lost 2 bases and the V segment lost 6 bases, leaving 1 base of the junction unmatched. CDR3 protein: CASRTGGSKNIQYF. CDR3 nucleotides: TGTGCCAGCAGGACAGGGGGCTCCAAAAACATTCAGTACTTC.

This chain connects TRBV18 to TRBJ2-5, with TRBD2 matching over 11 bases. Germline CDR1 reads KGHSH; CDR2 reads LQKENI. V lost 2 bases to trimming and J lost 2 bases; unmatched junction nucleotides: 7. This CDR3 region has 17 residues. CDR3 nucleotide sequence: TGTGCCAGCTCACCAAGGACTAGCGGGTTTGGGCAAGAGACCCAGTACTTC. Encoded protein: CASSPRTSGFGQETQYF.

J is TRBJ1-1 and V is TRBV6-5; 7 positions agree with TRBD1. V gave up 6 bases and J gave up 0 bases; unmatched junction bases: 4. Germline values: CDR1 MNHEY, CDR2 SVGAGI. The CDR3 is made up of 14 amino acids. The CDR3 loop reads CASSETGLNTEAFF. CDR3 coding DNA: TGTGCCAGCAGCGAGACAGGGCTGAACACTGAAGCTTTCTTT.

This chain connects TRBV9 to TRBJ1-1; D uncertain. The CDR3 runs to 15 residues. CDR1 and CDR2 (germline): SGDLS, YYNGEE. V was clipped by 0 bases and J by 6 bases, with 15 bases between them. The CDR3 region has the DNA TGTGCCAGCAGCGTAGTCGAATCCCCGAGGGCTGAAGCTTTCTTT. This translates into CASSVVESPRAEAFF.

For this clone: One end of the junction varies from germline; a read error may be responsible. This chain connects TRBV5-5 to TRBJ2-3; 13 bases match TRBD2. The length of the CDR3 is 18 residues. Germline values: CDR1 SGHKS, CDR2 YYEKEE (reference sequence). The CDR3 sequence: CASSLTSGRVNAGDTQYF. For the CDR3, the DNA is TGCGCCAGCAGCCTAACTAGCGGGAGGGTTAACGCGGGCGATACGCAGTATTTT.

CDR3 sequence (DNA): TGTGCCAGCAGTGGCCCAGCGGGAGGCTCCTACGAGCAGTACTTC. Translated: CASSGPAGGSYEQYF. The J gene is TRBJ2-7, the V gene TRBV6-1, with 9 bases aligning to TRBD2. Germline values: CDR1 MNHNS, CDR2 SASEGT. CDR3 size: 15 residues. J was trimmed by 0 bases and V by 4 bases; bases with no gene match: 4.

This chain links TRBV5-1 with TRBJ2-5, with TRBD1 identical over 10 bases. V lost 5 bases to trimming and J lost 4 bases; unmatched junction nucleotides: 8. The CDR3 contains 15 residues. CDR1 and CDR2 from the germline V gene are SGHRS and YFSETQ. The CDR3 nucleotides read TGCGCCAGCAGACCACCGGGACAGGGGTCAGAGACCCAGTACTTC. Its translation: CASRPPGQGSETQYF. The variable domain in full, with the rest retrieved from reference TRBV5-1 and TRBJ2-5, is KAGVTQTPRYLIKTRGQQVTLSCSPISGHRSVSWYQQTPGQGLQFLFEYFSETQRNKGNFPGRFSGRQFSNSRSEMNVSTLELGDSALYLCASRPPGQGSETQYFGPGTRLLVL.

This clone was observed once. The chain has TRBV5-1 and TRBJ1-1, with TRBD1 identical over 7 bases. V dropped 1 base and J dropped 3; count of bases not matched to a gene: 6. The length of the CDR3 is 15 residues. The V gene's germline CDR1 is SGHRS and CDR2 YFSETQ. The CDR3, as DNA: TGCGCCAGCAGCTTGTGGGGCAGGGGGGACACTGAAGCTTTCTTT. It translates to CASSLWGRGDTEAFF.

The J gene is TRBJ2-1, the V gene TRBV5-5, with TRBD2 matching 9 bases. The junction had 4 bases not matched to a gene; V was cut back by 0 bases and J by 3 bases. CDR3 length: 16 amino acids. Germline CDR1 and CDR2: SGHKS and YYEKEE (reference sequence). CDR3 nucleotide sequence: TGTGCCAGCAGCTTGGCCGGGACTAGCAGCTACAATGAGCAGTTCTTC. Residues: CASSLAGTSSYNEQFF.

This rearrangement joins TRBV4-1 to TRBJ2-7, with D possibly matching TRBD1 (5 bases). The CDR3 length is 15 residues. Trimming pared 1 base from V and 3 bases from J, leaving 13 bases between. Germline assignment: CDR1 MGHRA and CDR2 YSYEKL. The chain's CDR3 is CASSQVTGSFYEQYF. In DNA form, the CDR3 reads TGCGCCAGCAGCCAAGTCACAGGTTCCTTCTACGAGCAGTACTTC.

The rearrangement joins TRBV5-1 to TRBJ2-5; D perhaps matches TRBD2 (5 bases). The CDR3 is 15 amino acids. Germline V gene sequence: CDR1 SGHRS, CDR2 YFSETQ. The V end was cut by 1 base, the J end by 2 bases, with 12 bases between. The DNA for the CDR3 is TGCGCCAGCAGCTTGTCCGCGGGTTCTCAAGAGACCCAGTACTTC. It translates to CASSLSAGSQETQYF.